The T cell receptor beta chain under discussion was sequenced for a study of T cell responses to AZD1222 COVID-19 vaccine. V lost 1 base, J lost 6 bases, and 12 bases lay in between. Germline V gene lookup returns CDR1 GTSNPN and CDR2 SVGIG (reference sequence). CDR3 size: 13 residues. The protocol was immunoSEQ multiplex PCR, while the TCRdb copy is restricted to in-frame clones and leaves out a portion. The profile shows more than 65,000 clones, roughly 80% of them singletons. The table lists this clone with a few counts. The chain is built from TRBV30 and TRBJ1-1, with D possibly being TRBD1 (5 bases). The sequencing here drew on peripheral blood, taken 28 days after the second AZD1222 dose. The receptor was derived from an adult who received the AZD1222 COVID-19 vaccine. CDR3 DNA: TGTGCCTGGAGTGGCCCGACAGCGGCTGAAGCTTTCTTT. Translated: CAWSGPTAAEAFF.